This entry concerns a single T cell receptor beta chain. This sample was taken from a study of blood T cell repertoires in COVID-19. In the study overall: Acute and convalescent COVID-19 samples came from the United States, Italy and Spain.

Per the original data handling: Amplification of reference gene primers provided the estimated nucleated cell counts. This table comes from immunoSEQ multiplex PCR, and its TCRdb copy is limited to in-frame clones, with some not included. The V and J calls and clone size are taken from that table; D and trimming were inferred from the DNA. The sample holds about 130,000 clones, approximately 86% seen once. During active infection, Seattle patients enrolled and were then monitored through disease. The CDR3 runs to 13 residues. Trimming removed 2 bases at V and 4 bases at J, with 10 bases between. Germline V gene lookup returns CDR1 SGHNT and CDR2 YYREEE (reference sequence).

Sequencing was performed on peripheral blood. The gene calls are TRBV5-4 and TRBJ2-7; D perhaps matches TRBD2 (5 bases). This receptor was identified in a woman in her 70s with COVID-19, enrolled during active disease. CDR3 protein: CASSFIGEYEQYF. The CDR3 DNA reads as TGTGCCAGCAGCTTTATCGGGGAATACGAGCAGTACTTC.